This passage covers 8 T cell receptor beta chains from one sample sequenced in a study of CD4 T cells in relation to SARS-CoV-2 and coronaviruses. This table comes from immunoSEQ multiplex PCR, and its TCRdb copy is limited to in-frame clones, with some not included. The table lists about 37,000 clones, 88% of them singletons, with about a tenth in the top ten. Sequencing was done on a sample of memory CD4+ T cells from PBMCs. The receptor source for this set is an adult with COVID-19.

V and J are TRBV3-1 (or the pseudogene TRBV3-2) and TRBJ2-2; D gene uncertain. V dropped 2 bases and J dropped 1 base, with 2 bases sitting between them. The CDR3 is made up of 13 amino acids. Germline lookup yields CDR1 LGHDT and CDR2 YNNKEL (reference sequence). The CDR3 loop reads CASSQLNTGELFF. For the CDR3, the DNA is TGTGCCAGCAGCCAACTGAACACCGGGGAGCTGTTTTTT.

The CDR3 is CASSPGTGVDNEQFF. CDR3 bases: TGTGCCAGCAGCCCGGGGACAGGGGTTGACAATGAGCAGTTCTTC. V usage is TRBV7-6 and J usage is TRBJ2-1, with TRBD1 matching 10 bases. The CDR3 covers 15 residues. The ends lost 5 bases at V and 5 bases at J; junction bases unmatched: 6. Germline V gene lookup returns CDR1 SGHVS and CDR2 FNYEAQ.

This clone is a singleton in its sample. The chain joins TRBV2 to TRBJ1-2; the D is unclear. Germline CDR1 SNHLY, CDR2 FYNNEI. The CDR3 is 12 amino acids. V was shortened by 8 bases and J by 2 bases, with 9 bases between the two germline ends. Here the CDR3 reads CASSMDNYGYTF. In DNA form, the CDR3 reads TGTGCCAGCTCGATGGACAACTATGGCTACACCTTC.

This chain connects TRBV19 to TRBJ1-5; unclear D gene. Germline CDR1 is LNHDA and CDR2 is SQIVND (reference sequence). The CDR3 totals 15 residues. The ends were cut back, 3 bases at V and 11 bases at J, with 20 bases in the middle. The CDR3 bases are TGTGCCAGTAGTATTGCCGGCAGTCGATTGGAGGCCCAGCATTTT. This codes for CASSIAGSRLEAQHF.

This rearrangement joins TRBV28 to TRBJ1-3; no firm D call. The CDR3 is made up of 16 amino acids. Trimming cost V 1 base and J 0 bases, with 10 bases left between them. The germline CDR1 and CDR2 sequences are MDHEN and SYDVKM. The chain's CDR3 is CASSLSTLLSGNTIYF. For the CDR3, the DNA is TGTGCCAGCAGTTTATCCACACTTCTCTCTGGAAACACCATATATTTT.

The chain is built from TRBV10-1 and TRBJ2-5; no clear D. Looked up from germline, CDR1 is WNHNN and CDR2 is SYGVQD (reference sequence). The CDR3 is made up of 13 amino acids. Trimming removed 3 bases at V and 2 bases at J, with 7 bases between. The CDR3 region has the DNA TGCGCCAGCAGTGACGGACGACAAGAGACCCAGTACTTC. This codes for CASSDGRQETQYF.

The gene calls are TRBV6-5 and TRBJ2-3; 11 positions match TRBD2. The CDR3 is made up of 15 amino acids. Unmatched junction bases numbered 2, after V lost 1 base and J lost 5 bases. Germline assignment: CDR1 MNHEY and CDR2 SVGAGI. The CDR3 reads CASSYLAGGEDTQYF. CDR3 sequence (DNA): TGTGCCAGCAGTTACTTAGCGGGGGGGGAAGATACGCAGTATTTT.

The gene calls are TRBV7-9 and TRBJ2-5, with D perhaps TRBD1 (6 bases). The CDR3 runs 16 residues. The germline V gene encodes CDR1 SEHNR and CDR2 FQNEAQ (reference sequence). Trimming took 7 bases from V and 2 from J, leaving 20 bases between them. The CDR3 DNA is TGTGCCAGCACCTCCCACAGGGCAAACCTACAAGAGACCCAGTACTTC. Encoded protein: CASTSHRANLQETQYF. The full variable domain, in which reference TRBV7-9 and TRBJ2-5 provide the parts outside the CDR3, is DTGVSQNPRHKITKRGQNVTFRCDPISEHNRLYWYRQTLGQGPEFLTYFQNEAQLEKSRLLSDRFSAERPKGSFSTLEIQRTEQGDSAMYLCASTSHRANLQETQYFGPGTRLLVL.